A single sample gave rise to the 16 T cell receptor beta chains below, sequenced in a study of metastatic and nonmetastatic thyroid tumors. Every patient was untreated before thyroid surgery. TCRdb re-called the PCR reads via MiXCR. The repertoire holds 20,000 or so clones, with around 40% as singletons. Sequenced: tumor tissue. The receptors here all came from a female donor with papillary thyroid cancer or a benign thyroid nodule (not recorded which). Some clones in this sample may be carry-over from other donors' samples.

This chain uses TRBV5-1 with TRBJ2-1; D possibly corresponds to TRBD1 (5 bases). The CDR3 extends over 15 amino acids. CDR1 and CDR2 (germline): SGHRS, YFSETQ. Trimming pared 4 bases from V and 3 bases from J, leaving 14 bases between. CDR3 in DNA: TGCGCCAGCAGCCGCAGGGTAAGGGGCTACAATGAGCAGTTCTTC. Amino acids: CASSRRVRGYNEQFF.

This chain connects TRBV20-1 to TRBJ2-5, with unresolved D. The J call may be in error: the DNA end matches TRBJ2-1 better. The V gene's germline CDR1 is DFQATT and CDR2 SNEGSKA (reference sequence). CDR3 size: 12 residues. CDR3 DNA: TGCAGTGCGGTGAAGGGTGGTGGTGAGCAGTTCTTC. It encodes CSAVKGGGEQFF.

This sequence joins TRBV30 and TRBJ2-7, with TRBD1 matching over 9 bases. This CDR3 spans 13 amino acids. Germline CDR1 reads GTSNPN; CDR2 reads SVGIG (reference sequence). V was clipped by 3 bases and J by 6 bases; unmatched bases: 6. CDR3 loop: CAWRGQGLGEQYF. CDR3 coding DNA: TGTGCCTGGAGGGGACAGGGCCTGGGCGAGCAGTACTTC.

This chain uses TRBV6-5 with TRBJ1-2; tentatively, D is TRBD1 (5 bases). CDR1 is MNHEY, CDR2 SVGAGI, per germline. The CDR3 loop spans 13 amino acids. V lost 4 bases, J lost 0 bases, and 6 bases lay in between. CDR3 nucleotide sequence: TGTGCCAGCAGTTCAGGGACTAACTATGGCTACACCTTC. It translates to CASSSGTNYGYTF.

The gene calls are TRBV20-1 and TRBJ2-1, with D possibly matching TRBD1 (6 bases). CDR1 and CDR2 from the germline V gene are DFQATT and SNEGSKA (reference sequence). V lost 3 bases, J lost 8 bases, and 14 bases lay in between. The CDR3 consists of 13 residues. Written as DNA, the CDR3 is TGCAGTGCTAGGGGGAGTGGGGGCCATGAGCAGTTCTTC. Translated, it gives CSARGSGGHEQFF.

The chain couples TRBV9 to TRBJ2-7; TRBD1 might be the D (6 bases). The CDR3 contains 14 residues. Germline V gene sequence: CDR1 SGDLS, CDR2 YYNGEE. V dropped 0 bases and J dropped 8 bases, with 15 bases sitting between them. CDR3 sequence: CASSVGVGTLKQYF. The DNA of the CDR3 is TGTGCCAGCAGCGTAGGGGTCGGGACACTCAAGCAGTACTTC.

This clone occurred a few times. The rearrangement links TRBV6-1 to TRBJ2-7; a weak D match, TRBD2 (7 bases). The germline V gene has CDR1 MNHNS and CDR2 SASEGT. This CDR3 is 15 amino acids long. The V and J ends lost 2 bases and 3 bases respectively, with 14 bases between them. The CDR3, as DNA: TGTGCCAGCAGTGAATCCGGGGGGCCCTACTACGAGCAGTACTTC. This translates into CASSESGGPYYEQYF.

This clone has a handful of counts. The rearrangement uses TRBV6-4 and TRBJ2-1, with 13 bases fitting TRBD2. Trimming removed 0 bases from V and 8 bases from J; junction bases left unmatched: 4. The CDR3 covers 16 residues. The germline V gene encodes CDR1 MRHNA and CDR2 SNTAGT. CDR3 nucleotide sequence: TGTGCCAGCAGTGACTCGGGGACTAGCGGGACAGATGAGCAGTTCTTC. The encoded protein is CASSDSGTSGTDEQFF.

The V gene is TRBV7-3, the J gene TRBJ1-2; D unclear. Germline values: CDR1 SGHTA, CDR2 FQGTGA. The CDR3 runs to 13 residues. The V gene lost 0 bases and the J gene lost 4 bases, with 6 bases spanning the gap. In nucleotides, the CDR3 is TGTGCCAGCAGCTTAACGGATGGCTATGGCTACACCTTC. This translates into CASSLTDGYGYTF.

This clone appeared a few times. This chain connects TRBV6-1 to TRBJ2-1, with a possible D match to TRBD2 (5 bases). The CDR3 is 14 amino acids. Trimming cost V 7 bases and J 2 bases, with 12 bases left between them. From germline, CDR1 is MNHNS and CDR2 SASEGT. The CDR3 coding sequence is TGTGCCAGCAAAGAAGAGACTACCTACAATGAGCAGTTCTTC. It specifies CASKEETTYNEQFF.

The chain recombines TRBV9 with TRBJ1-6; D is unresolved. CDR3 length: 13 amino acids. CDR1 is SGDLS, CDR2 YYNGEE, per germline. Deletions cut 3 bases from V and 10 bases from J, with 11 bases between. CDR3 nucleotides: TGTGCCAGCAGCGCCTACAGAGAATCACCCCTCCACTTT. This gives the protein CASSAYRESPLHF.

V is TRBV6-4 and J is TRBJ1-6; TRBD1 is a possible D gene (5 bases). Trimming left V 4 bases short and J 9 bases short, with 13 bases between. Germline V lookup: CDR1 MRHNA, CDR2 SNTAGT. CDR3 length: 14 residues. The CDR3 nucleotides are TGTGCCAGCAGTGCCCAGGGCCTCCTTTCACCCCTCCACTTT. Translating it yields CASSAQGLLSPLHF.

This clone was seen a handful of times. The chain uses TRBV27 and TRBJ2-7; 9 bases are a match to TRBD1. With 6 bases clipped from V and 2 bases from J, the junction kept 5 bases outside the gene matches. Germline-derived CDR1 and CDR2 are MNHEY and SMNVEV (reference sequence). The CDR3 consists of 14 residues. This CDR3 is CASSPGQGTYEQYF. CDR3 nucleotide sequence: TGTGCCAGCAGCCCGGGACAGGGTACCTACGAGCAGTACTTC.

V is TRBV20-1 and J is TRBJ1-2, with unresolved D. The ends were cut back, 0 bases at V and 4 bases at J, with 12 bases in the middle. This CDR3 comprises 14 residues. The germline gives CDR1 DFQATT, CDR2 SNEGSKA (reference sequence). CDR3 loop: CSARDPASFYGYTF. The CDR3 nucleotides read TGCAGTGCTAGAGATCCGGCCAGCTTCTATGGCTACACCTTC.

This clone was recorded a few times. A much larger clone lies a single base off, so this may be a read error. The V gene is TRBV2, the J gene TRBJ2-5; 8 bases match TRBD1. In germline, CDR1 is SNHLY, CDR2 FYNNEI. V shed 9 bases, J shed 5 bases, and the junction held 11 bases outside the gene matches. This CDR3 spans 14 amino acids. The CDR3 sequence: CASSGAGGAETQYF. The CDR3 DNA reads as TGTGCCAGTTCCGGGGCAGGGGGCGCGGAGACCCAGTACTTC.

The genes are TRBV27 and TRBJ2-1, with 16 positions matching TRBD2. Unmatched junction bases numbered 7, after V lost 3 bases and J lost 8 bases. CDR3 length: 17 amino acids. Per the germline V gene, CDR1 is MNHEY and CDR2 is SMNVEV (reference sequence). The CDR3: CASSFSTGLAGGDEQFF. For the CDR3, the DNA is TGTGCCAGCAGTTTCTCTACGGGACTAGCGGGGGGGGATGAGCAGTTCTTC.